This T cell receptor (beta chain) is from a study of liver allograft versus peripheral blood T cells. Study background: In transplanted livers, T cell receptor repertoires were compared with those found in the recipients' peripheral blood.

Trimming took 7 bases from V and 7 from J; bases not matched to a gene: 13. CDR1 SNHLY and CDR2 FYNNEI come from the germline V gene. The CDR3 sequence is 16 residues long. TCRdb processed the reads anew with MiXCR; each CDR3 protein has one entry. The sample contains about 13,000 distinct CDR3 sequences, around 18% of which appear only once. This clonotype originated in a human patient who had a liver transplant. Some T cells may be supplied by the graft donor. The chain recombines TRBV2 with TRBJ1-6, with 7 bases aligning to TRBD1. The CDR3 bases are TGTGCCAGCACTACAATTAAGGAGGGGGCGAATTCACCCCTCCACTTT. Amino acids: CASTTIKEGANSPLHF.